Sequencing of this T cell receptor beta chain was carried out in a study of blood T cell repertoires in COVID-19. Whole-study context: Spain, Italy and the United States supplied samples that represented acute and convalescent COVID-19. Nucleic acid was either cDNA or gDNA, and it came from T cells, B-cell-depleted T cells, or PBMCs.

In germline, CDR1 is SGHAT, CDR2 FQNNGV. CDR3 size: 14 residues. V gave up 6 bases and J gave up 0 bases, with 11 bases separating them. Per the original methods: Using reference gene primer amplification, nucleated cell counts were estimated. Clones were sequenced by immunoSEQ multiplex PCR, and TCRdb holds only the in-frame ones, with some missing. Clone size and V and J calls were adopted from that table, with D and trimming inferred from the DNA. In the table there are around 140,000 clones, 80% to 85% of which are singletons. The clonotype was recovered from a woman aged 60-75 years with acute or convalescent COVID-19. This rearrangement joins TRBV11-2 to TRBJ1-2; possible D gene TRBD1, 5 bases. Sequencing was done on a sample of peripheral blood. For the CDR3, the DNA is TGTGCCAGCAGTGACAGTCAAGCTAACTATGGCTACACCTTC. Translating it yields CASSDSQANYGYTF.